This T cell receptor (beta chain) originates from a study of blood T cell repertoires in COVID-19. Study context: From the United States, Italy and Spain came samples of acute and convalescent COVID-19.

Seattle participants joined during active infection and were tracked over time. The authors' processing: From reference gene primer amplification, estimates of nucleated cell counts were derived. Only in-frame clones appear in the TCRdb table, and some are missing; sequencing was by immunoSEQ multiplex PCR. V, J and clone size reflect that table, while D and trimming were determined from the DNA. In the table there are about 160,000 clones, 79% of which are singletons. Germline CDR1 MNHEY, CDR2 SVGAGI. The CDR3 is made up of 15 amino acids. Trimming cost V 0 bases and J 1 base, with 9 bases left between them.

This clonotype was sampled from a woman aged 60-75 years with COVID-19, enrolled during active disease. The specimen sequenced was peripheral blood. This chain joins TRBV6-5 and TRBJ1-1; D is ambiguous. The CDR3 sequence is CASSYSTHGNTEAFF. CDR3 sequence (DNA): TGTGCCAGCAGTTACTCTACGCACGGGAACACTGAAGCTTTCTTT.